These T cell receptor beta chains were read from a single sample in a study of cytomegalovirus exposure and HLA in healthy donors. Only in-frame clones appear in the TCRdb table, and some are missing; sequencing was by immunoSEQ multiplex PCR. Found here are 200,000 to 250,000 clones, 60% to 80% of them singletons; the top ten hold nearly 3%. The specimen was PBMCs. The receptors stem from a woman aged 25 to 45 in good health and CMV-seronegative. Both conserved end residues are part of each CDR3. The D gene is left open where the match is weak. Not every row has a clone size; where given, it reads once, few, many or a size class.

v_gene	d_gene	j_gene	len	abundance	CDR3nt	CDR3aa
TRBV6-1	TRBD2	TRBJ2-5	17	.	TGTGCCAGCAGTGAGGTTTATACTAGCGGGAGGCTAGAGACCCAGTACTTC	CASSEVYTSGRLETQYF
TRBV28	TRBD2	TRBJ2-7	12	.	TGTGCCAGCAGTTTAAGGCGGGAGGTGCCGTACTTC	CASSLRREVPYF
TRBV28	.	TRBJ1-1	16	.	TGTGCCAGCAGTTCCTACAGGGTCCTCATGAACACTGAAGCTTTCTTT	CASSSYRVLMNTEAFF
TRBV6-6	.	TRBJ1-2	15	once	TGTGCCAGCGCCGAGAATAGGGCAGGGGACTATGGCTACACCTTC	CASAENRAGDYGYTF
TRBV9	TRBD2	TRBJ2-1	18	.	TGTGCCAGCAGCCCCTATTATGGGGGGGGTAGCTCCTACAATGAGCAGTTCTTC	CASSPYYGGGSSYNEQFF
TRBV5-1	TRBD2	TRBJ2-7	17	.	TGCGCCAGCAGCCTCCTCGCCATCGAACTCAGCGGGGACGAGCAGTACTTC	CASSLLAIELSGDEQYF
TRBV19	TRBD1	TRBJ1-5	15	once	TGTGCCAGTAGTATACGGCAGGGGGCCAATCAGCCCCAGCATTTT	CASSIRQGANQPQHF
TRBV5-4	.	TRBJ2-3	15	.	TGTGCCAGCAGCTTGGCCGTCAGGGCCGCAGATACGCAGTATTTT	CASSLAVRAADTQYF
TRBV9	TRBD1	TRBJ1-6	15	.	TGTGCCAGCAGCGAAGGGACAGGAGGATATTCACCCCTCCACTTT	CASSEGTGGYSPLHF
TRBV28	TRBD1	TRBJ1-5	15	.	TGTGCCAGCAGCCGAACAGGGGGCTTTAATCAGCCCCAGCATTTT	CASSRTGGFNQPQHF
TRBV11-1	.	TRBJ1-1	12	once	TGTGCCAGCGAGACAATGAACACTGAAGCTTTCTTT	CASETMNTEAFF
TRBV7-2	TRBD1	TRBJ1-5	17	once	TGTGCCAGCAGCTTTTCCGGGACAGGGGGCAACAATCAGCCCCAGCATTTT	CASSFSGTGGNNQPQHF
TRBV9	.	TRBJ2-7	15	.	TGTGCCAGCAGCGTAGGAGAATCAGGGAACTACGAGCAGTACTTC	CASSVGESGNYEQYF
TRBV5-1	TRBD1	TRBJ1-3	16	once	TGCGCCAGCAGCTCGGCCGGGACAGGGGGAGGAAACACCATATATTTT	CASSSAGTGGGNTIYF
TRBV18	.	TRBJ2-1	14	.	TGTGCCAGCTCTCGGGAACAGCAATACAATGAGCAGTTCTTC	CASSREQQYNEQFF
TRBV6-6	.	TRBJ2-7	14	.	TGTGCCAGCAGTCCAGGGGTTGTGGGCTACGAGCAGTACTTC	CASSPGVVGYEQYF
TRBV6-9	.	TRBJ2-7	14	.	TGTGCCTTTCTCGTTGAGTTCCGGGTCCACGAGCAGTACTTC	CAFLVEFRVHEQYF
TRBV2	.	TRBJ1-2	12	.	TGTGCCAGCAGTGAAGAACTATATGGCTACACCTTC	CASSEELYGYTF
TRBV9	.	TRBJ2-1	13	.	TGTGCCAGCAGCGGGGTGGAGGGGTGGGCTGAGTTCTTC	CASSGVEGWAEFF
TRBV18	TRBD2	TRBJ2-1	13	.	TGTGCCAGCTCACCAGGGACTAGCAATGAGCAGTTCTTC	CASSPGTSNEQFF
TRBV7-9	TRBD1	TRBJ1-1	18	once	TGTGCCAGCAGCTTAGGGGAGGGACAGGGACGGCTGAACACTGAAGCTTTCTTT	CASSLGEGQGRLNTEAFF
TRBV29-1	.	TRBJ1-2	11	few	TGCAGCGTTGTTGAACAGGGTGGCTACACCTTC	CSVVEQGGYTF
TRBV2	TRBD2	TRBJ2-3	16	.	TGTGCCGTACGACTAGCGGGGGGGCCCGGCGCAGATACGCAGTATTTT	CAVRLAGGPGADTQYF
TRBV4-2	TRBD2	TRBJ2-7	19	few	TGTGCCAGCAGCCCCGAGCCCGGGACTAGCGGGTCCCCCTACTACGAGCAGTACTTC	CASSPEPGTSGSPYYEQYF
TRBV25-1	TRBD2	TRBJ2-3	16	.	TGTGCCAGCAGTGAGTTGACTAGCGGGGGGGCCGATACGCAGTATTTT	CASSELTSGGADTQYF
TRBV30	.	TRBJ1-2	12	.	TGTGCCTGGAAGGGGATTAACTATGGCTACACCTTC	CAWKGINYGYTF
TRBV15	.	TRBJ2-7	14	.	TGTGCCACCAGCGCCCATGGGGCCTCCTACGAGCAGTACTTC	CATSAHGASYEQYF
TRBV28	.	TRBJ2-1	15	.	TGTGCCAGCAGTATTTTGCAGGACTCCTACAATGAGCAGTTCTTC	CASSILQDSYNEQFF
TRBV29-1	TRBD1	TRBJ2-7	14	.	TGCAGCGCCTCACAGGGGGTGTACACATCCGAGCAGTACTTC	CSASQGVYTSEQYF
TRBV7-9	.	TRBJ2-1	14	once	TGTGCCAGCAGCCGACCGGGGGCCTACAATGAGCAGTTCTTC	CASSRPGAYNEQFF
TRBV30	.	TRBJ1-6	12	.	TGTGCCTGGAGTGTGGGCCTTACACCCCTCCACTTT	CAWSVGLTPLHF
TRBV7-9	TRBD2	TRBJ2-4	16	.	TGTGCCAGCAGTCGGACTAGCGGGAGGGCCATAAACATTCAGTACTTC	CASSRTSGRAINIQYF
TRBV6-6	.	TRBJ2-2	15	.	TGTGCCAGCAGACGACTAGGAGCGAACACCGGGGAGCTGTTTTTT	CASRRLGANTGELFF
TRBV25-1	.	TRBJ2-2	15	.	TGTGCCAGCAGTGATCCGCGGGGTGGCACCGGGGAGCTGTTTTTT	CASSDPRGGTGELFF
TRBV29-1	.	TRBJ2-2	14	.	TGCAGCGCTGCTCGACAGCAGAACACCGGGGAGCTGTTTTTT	CSAARQQNTGELFF
TRBV2	TRBD2	TRBJ2-7	15	.	TGTGCCAGCAGTACTACAGCGGGAGGGCCTTACGAGCAGTACTTC	CASSTTAGGPYEQYF
TRBV6-1	.	TRBJ1-2	14	.	TGTGCCAGCAGTGAACAGGGGACACGGAATGGCTACACCTTC	CASSEQGTRNGYTF
TRBV4-1	TRBD2	TRBJ2-1	16	.	TGCGCCAGCAGCCTTCAGTGGGGGGGGAGCGGGAATGAGCAGTTCTTC	CASSLQWGGSGNEQFF
TRBV28	TRBD1	TRBJ1-2	11	.	TGTGCCAGCAGTCTCGGACAGGACTACACCTTC	CASSLGQDYTF
TRBV7-9	.	TRBJ2-1	12	.	TGTTCCAGCAGCTTTGTCGACAGGGAGCAGTTCTTC	CSSSFVDREQFF
TRBV6-1	TRBD1	TRBJ2-2	16	.	TGTGCCAGCAGTGAAGCTGGGACAGGGAACACCGGGGAGCTGTTTTTT	CASSEAGTGNTGELFF
TRBV5-1	TRBD1	TRBJ2-5	13	few	TGCGCCAGCAGCAGGGGACAGGGGGAGACCCAGTACTTC	CASSRGQGETQYF
TRBV19	.	TRBJ1-2	13	once	TGTGCCAGTAGTATGAGGTATGACTATGGCTACACCTTC	CASSMRYDYGYTF
TRBV6-5	TRBD2	TRBJ2-7	16	.	TGTGCCAGCAGTTCCACGACTAGCGGGAGTGTTGACGAGCAGTACTTC	CASSSTTSGSVDEQYF
TRBV2	TRBD2	TRBJ2-7	14	.	TGTGCCAGCTTGACTAGCCGATTCTCCTACGAGCAGTACTTC	CASLTSRFSYEQYF
TRBV25-1	TRBD1	TRBJ1-2	13	.	TGTGCCAGCAGTGGACAGGGGCGCCGGGGGCTTTGCTTC	CASSGQGRRGLCF
TRBV4-2	TRBD2	TRBJ2-4	16	.	TGTGCCAGCAGCCAGGCAGGGACTAGCGGGAGAGACATTCAGTACTTC	CASSQAGTSGRDIQYF
TRBV9	TRBD1	TRBJ1-1	17	.	TGTGCCAGCAGCGTCGGTATGACGGGACAGCCGAACACTGAAGCTTTCTTT	CASSVGMTGQPNTEAFF
TRBV2	.	TRBJ2-7	12	.	TGTGCCAGCAGTTCAGGTGTCTACGAGCAGTACTTC	CASSSGVYEQYF
TRBV25-1	TRBD2	TRBJ2-1	14	.	TGTGCCAGCACGGCGGGGGAATCGGACAATGAGCAGTTCTTC	CASTAGESDNEQFF
TRBV5-1	TRBD1	TRBJ1-2	15	.	TGCGCCAGCAGCTTGTCGGGACAGGGGGCGCGGGGCTACACCTTC	CASSLSGQGARGYTF
TRBV11-1	.	TRBJ1-1	14	.	TGTGCCAGCAGCTCAATGGCTCTGAACACTGAAGCTTTCTTT	CASSSMALNTEAFF
TRBV6-1	TRBD1	TRBJ1-2	13	.	TGTGCCGGCACCCCCGGGACAGGGAACGGCTACACCTTC	CAGTPGTGNGYTF